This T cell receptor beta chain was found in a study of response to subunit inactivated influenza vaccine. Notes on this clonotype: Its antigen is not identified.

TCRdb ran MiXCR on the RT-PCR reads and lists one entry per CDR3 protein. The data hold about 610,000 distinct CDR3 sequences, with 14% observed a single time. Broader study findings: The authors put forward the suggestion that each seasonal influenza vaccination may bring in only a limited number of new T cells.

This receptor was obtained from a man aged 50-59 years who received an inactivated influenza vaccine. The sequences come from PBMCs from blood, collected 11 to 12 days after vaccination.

The CDR3 spells CASSQVSGSSGANVLTF. The CDR3 nucleotides are TGCGCCAGCAGCCAGGTCTCAGGCAGCTCTGGGGCCAACGTCCTGACTTTC. The chain employs TRBV5-1 and TRBJ2-6; D is undetermined. CDR1 and CDR2 (germline): SGHRS, YFSETQ. This CDR3 is 17 amino acids long. V shed 4 bases and J shed 0 bases, with 14 bases lying between them.